Below, 4 T cell receptor beta chains from the same sample are listed, as sequenced in a study of early T cells in non-severe SARS-CoV-2 infection. TCRdb reprocessed the 5' RACE reads via MiXCR and lists one record per CDR3 protein. This table has more than 60,000 distinct CDR3 sequences, about 12% appearing once. The sample was whole blood, taken at baseline. The receptor source for this set is an adult who was a healthcare worker with PCR-confirmed SARS-CoV-2 infection or an uninfected control (not recorded which). The donor label of this sample is uncertain.

Details on this clonotype: The junction does not match germline at one end; this may be a read error. The rearrangement links TRBV6-6 to TRBJ2-2; 8 nucleotides line up with TRBD1. The CDR3 runs to 15 residues. Looked up from germline, CDR1 is MNHNY and CDR2 is SVGAGI (reference sequence). CDR3 loop: CASTPQGANTGELFF. CDR3 coding DNA: TGTGCCAGCACTCCTCAGGGGGCGAACACCGGGGAGTTGTTTTTT.

V and J are TRBV4-1 and TRBJ1-2, with TRBD1 matching over 7 bases. The V gene end was trimmed by 4 bases and the J gene end by 0 bases; junction bases not matched to a gene: 5. Germline values: CDR1 MGHRA, CDR2 YSYEKL. The CDR3 runs 15 residues. CDR3 in amino acids: CASSPTGQSNYGYTF. The CDR3 DNA follows: TGCGCCAGCAGCCCAACGGGACAGTCTAACTATGGCTACACCTTC.

This clonotype was observed at least ten times. This chain connects TRBV27 to TRBJ1-6; D unclear. This CDR3 region has 14 residues. Trimming removed 6 bases at V and 9 bases at J, with 15 bases between. Germline V lookup: CDR1 MNHEY, CDR2 SMNVEV (reference sequence). This CDR3 is CASRYSRGGSPLHF. The CDR3 DNA is TGTGCCAGCAGGTATTCTCGGGGAGGTTCACCCCTCCACTTT.

The chain is built from TRBV5-1 and TRBJ2-1; D remains ambiguous. Germline V gene lookup returns CDR1 SGHRS and CDR2 YFSETQ. The CDR3 length is 11 residues. Trimming left V 6 bases short and J 9 bases short, with 10 bases between. CDR3 nucleotide sequence: TGCGCCAGCACCGCCGCTGGTGAGCAGTTCTTC. This sequence encodes CASTAAGEQFF. Looking up the rest from reference TRBV5-1 and TRBJ2-1 gives the full variable domain: KAGVTQTPRYLIKTRGQQVTLSCSPISGHRSVSWYQQTPGQGLQFLFEYFSETQRNKGNFPGRFSGRQFSNSRSEMNVSTLELGDSALYLCASTAAGEQFFGPGTRLTVL.